This TCR beta chain was found in a study of CD8 T cells in ankylosing spondylitis. General study results and limits: Earlier studies detected some motif variants in reactive arthritis synovial fluid and blood. A CD8+ phenotype characterized the disease-linked clones, which were relatively rare in peripheral blood. Characteristic of ankylosing spondylitis blood, it appeared, was a TCR beta motif comprising about eight highly homologous variants. As reported, disease-linked clones showed significant enrichment in matched ankylosing spondylitis synovial fluid.

This clonotype was detected ten times or more. What it recognizes is unknown. Molecular-barcoded quantitative 5'-RACE produced these TCR beta libraries. TCRdb reprocessed the 5' RACE reads via MiXCR and lists one record per CDR3 protein. The repertoire has some 840,000 distinct CDR3 sequences, about 12% of them found once; the top ten carry approximately 0.46%. The source material was blood, either unsorted or a sorted T cell fraction (not recorded which). The clonotype comes from a male donor with ankylosing spondylitis.

DNA for the CDR3: TGCGCCAGCAGCTTCGGACTTAACACTGAAGCTTTCTTT. It translates to CASSFGLNTEAFF. This chain links TRBV5-1 with TRBJ1-1; D remains unclear. Per germline, CDR1 SGHRS and CDR2 YFSETQ. CDR3 length: 13 residues. The V end lost 2 bases, the J end lost 2 bases, and 7 bases lay between the germline ends.